This T cell receptor beta chain was documented in a study of blood T cell repertoires in COVID-19. Study-level information: COVID-19 samples from acute and convalescent phases originated in the United States, Italy and Spain. The analysed material was cDNA or gDNA that came from T cells, B-cell-depleted T cells, or PBMCs.

Assay used: immunoSEQ multiplex PCR; TCRdb lists only in-frame clones, some missing. Of approximately 50,000 clones listed, around 85% were seen once; the top ten hold around 2.9%. The sequence was collected from a woman aged 80 or over with acute or convalescent COVID-19. Sequencing was performed on peripheral blood.

The chain's CDR3 is CASSPLAGGRAKNIQYF. The CDR3 nucleotides read TGTGCCAGCTCCCCCTTGGCGGGGGGCCGAGCCAAAAACATTCAGTACTTC. The V and J genes are TRBV18 and TRBJ2-4; 8 bases match TRBD2. The CDR3 length is 17 residues. J gave up 0 bases and V 6 bases, and 10 bases lay outside the gene matches. Germline CDR1 KGHSH, CDR2 LQKENI. The full variable domain, completed using reference TRBV18 and TRBJ2-4, is NAGVMQNPRHLVRRRGQEARLRCSPMKGHSHVYWYRQLPEEGLKFMVYLQKENIIDESGMPKERFSAEFPKEGPSILRIQQVVRGDSAAYFCASSPLAGGRAKNIQYFGAGTRLSVL.